This entry lists 5 T cell receptor beta chains sequenced from one sample in a study of molecular identifiers for immune sequencing clone quantification. TCRdb passed the PCR reads through MiXCR, listing each CDR3 protein once. In the table there are about 40,000 distinct CDR3 sequences, approximately 17% of which are singletons. Sequenced sample: naive CD8+ T cells from blood, with Jurkat cell RNA spiked in. Subset denoted: FACS-sorted CD8+CD4-CCR7+CD45RA+ naive T cells. These receptors originate from a human donor in good health. Some libraries in this study had Jurkat cell RNA spiked in.

The sample holds a few counts of this clonotype. This rearrangement joins TRBV13 to TRBJ2-1; 8 bases are a match to TRBD2. The germline V gene has CDR1 PRHDT and CDR2 FYEKMQ (reference sequence). J lost 4 bases, V lost 5 bases, and 7 bases had no gene match. The CDR3 extends over 15 amino acids. The CDR3 DNA reads TGTGCCAGCAGCCCGGGCGGGGGGAAATACAATGAGCAGTTCTTC. This encodes CASSPGGGKYNEQFF.

This clonotype was recorded many times. This chain connects TRBV28 to TRBJ1-1, with a possible D match to TRBD1 (6 bases). The germline CDR1 and CDR2 sequences are MDHEN and SYDVKM. The length of the CDR3 is 15 residues. The V end lost 0 bases, the J end lost 1 base, and 9 bases lay between the germline ends. The CDR3 here is CASSLWGTKNTEAFF. DNA of the CDR3: TGTGCCAGCAGTTTATGGGGGACAAAGAACACTGAAGCTTTCTTT.

This clonotype was counted many times. The chain joins TRBV7-9 to TRBJ1-5; TRBD1 is a possible D gene (5 bases). V shed 4 bases and J shed 0 bases, with 10 bases lying between them. This CDR3 spans 15 amino acids. The germline V gene encodes CDR1 SEHNR and CDR2 FQNEAQ (reference sequence). DNA for the CDR3: TGTGCCAGCAGCTCTGACAGAAATAGCAATCAGCCCCAGCATTTT. Protein: CASSSDRNSNQPQHF.

This clonotype was observed a handful of times. The chain couples TRBV13 to TRBJ2-6; 7 bases are a match to TRBD2. CDR1 and CDR2 from the germline V gene are PRHDT and FYEKMQ (reference sequence). The V segment lost 8 bases and the J segment 2 bases; nucleotides outside the gene matches: 0. The CDR3 runs 13 residues. The DNA for the CDR3 is TGTGCCAGCCGGGGGGCTGGGGCCAACGTCCTGACTTTC. Its translation: CASRGAGANVLTF.

This clonotype showed up many times. The chain links TRBV6-2 or TRBV6-3 to TRBJ2-7, with 8 bases identical to TRBD2. The CDR3 sequence is 15 residues long. With V trimmed by 2 bases and J by 3 bases, 6 bases remained unmatched. Germline V gene sequence: CDR1 MNHEY, CDR2 SVGEGT. CDR3 DNA sequence: TGTGCCAGCAGTTACACCGGCGGGGGGCTCTACGAGCAGTACTTC. The encoded protein is CASSYTGGGLYEQYF.